The clone carrying this TCR beta chain was picked up a small number of times. Antigen: not known. Sample treatment: approximately 9-day PBMC culture with coronavirus spike peptide pools or control peptides (ViraFEST assay). Unexposed donor CD4+ T cells predated the COVID-19 pandemic, collected 2011-2018. The source of the sample is a study of vaccination and CD4 T cells after COVID-19. Study-level information: Convalescent donors totaled six males and four females, including two who were Hispanic.

Cultured CD4+ T cell DNA was sequenced using the Oncomine TCR Beta short-read assay. Genomic DNA was isolated from cultured CD4+ T cells. TCRdb called the PCR reads again in MiXCR, with one record for every CDR3 protein. The repertoire includes about 7,000 distinct CDR3 sequences, about 53% of them detected once, and about a sixth sits in the top ten. The ends were cut back, 5 bases at V and 1 base at J, with 9 bases in the middle. The CDR3 is 15 residues long. The germline V gene has CDR1 SGHAT and CDR2 FQNNGV. The chain combines TRBV11-2 with TRBJ2-6; D unclear. Sequencing was carried out using CD4+ T cells from blood, cultured in vitro. This TCR was sampled from a human donor in good health. In nucleotides, the CDR3 is TGTGCCAGCAGCCCGTACATATCTGGGGCCAACGTCCTGACTTTC. Its translation: CASSPYISGANVLTF.